A selection of T cell receptor beta chains follows, all from one sample in a study of T cells in tuberculosis. Generated by immunoSEQ multiplex PCR, the TCRdb table keeps only in-frame clones and is missing some. The sample includes approximately 88,000 clones, approximately 90% of them seen just once. The sample taken for sequencing was CD1b-GMM tetramer-negative cells sorted from PBMCs. Source of these receptors: an adult woman with latent tuberculosis. CDR3s include the opening cysteine and the closing phenylalanine or tryptophan. D genes are given only for firm matches. A clone size is listed for some rows: how often the clone was seen (once, few, many), or a class if it is expanded.

J | D | size | V | DNA | CDR3
TRBJ1-6 | NA | NA | TRBV5-6 | TGTGCCAGCAGCTTTTCTTTGGGCAATTCACCCCTCCACTTT | CASSFSLGNSPLHF
TRBJ2-2 | TRBD2 | NA | TRBV9 | TGTGCCAGCAGCGTAGTAGCGGGGAGCCCAACGGGCGCCGGGGAGCTGTTTTTT | CASSVVAGSPTGAGELFF
TRBJ2-3 | TRBD2 | NA | TRBV5-1 | TGCGCCAGCACGACTAGCGGGGGGGAGAGCACAGATACGCAGTATTTT | CASTTSGGESTDTQYF
TRBJ2-7 | TRBD1 | NA | TRBV29-1 | TGCAGCGTTGTAGGGGGCTTCTCCTACGAGCAGTACTTC | CSVVGGFSYEQYF
TRBJ1-2 | NA | NA | TRBV29-1 | TGCAGCGTTGAACAGGGAATCTATGGCTACACCTTC | CSVEQGIYGYTF
TRBJ2-7 | NA | NA | TRBV7-2 | TGTGCCAGCAGCGCTCAGGGTAATGGGAACGAGCAGTACTTC | CASSAQGNGNEQYF
TRBJ1-1 | NA | NA | TRBV6-1 | TGTGCCAGCAGTTCCATAGCGCACAGACCCACTGAAGCTTTCTTT | CASSSIAHRPTEAFF
TRBJ1-1 | NA | NA | TRBV14 | TGTGCCAGCAGCCAAGGCATAACAGACATGAACACTGAAGCTTTCTTT | CASSQGITDMNTEAFF
TRBJ2-7 | TRBD1 | NA | TRBV14 | TGTGCCAGCAGCCAACGGACAGGGTTTCCCTACGAGCAGTACTTC | CASSQRTGFPYEQYF
TRBJ2-3 | TRBD2 | NA | TRBV6-6 | TGTGCCAGCAGTAGCGGGACCTCAGATACGCAGTATTTT | CASSSGTSDTQYF
TRBJ1-6 | NA | NA | TRBV5-1 | TGCGCCAGCACAACAGCCGAAAATTCACCCCTCCACTTT | CASTTAENSPLHF
TRBJ2-5 | TRBD1 | once | TRBV29-1 | TGCAGCGCTGATGGATGGTCGGGACAGGGCTTTGAGGGAGCCCAAGAGACCCAGTACTTC | CSADGWSGQGFEGAQETQYF
TRBJ1-6 | TRBD1 | once | TRBV4-3 | TGCGCCAGCAGCCAAGATTGGACGGACAGGAGCTCCTATAATTCACCCCTCCACTTT | CASSQDWTDRSSYNSPLHF
TRBJ2-3 | NA | NA | TRBV6-6 | TGTGCCAGCAGCCAAGGACAGAGCACAGATACGCAGTATTTT | CASSQGQSTDTQYF
TRBJ1-5 | NA | NA | TRBV7-8 | TGTGCCAGCAGCTTACGCAGGGAGGGTAATCAGCCCCAGCATTTT | CASSLRREGNQPQHF
TRBJ1-2 | TRBD1 | NA | TRBV5-1 | TGCGCCAGCAGCTTTGGACAGGGGAGGGGGGCGAACGGCTACACCTTC | CASSFGQGRGANGYTF
TRBJ2-2 | TRBD1 | few | TRBV7-9 | TGTGCCAGCAGCCTGACAGGGGTGAGCACCGGGGAGCTGTTTTTT | CASSLTGVSTGELFF
TRBJ2-1 | NA | NA | TRBV6-1 | TGTGCCAGCAGTCCCTGGACAGACTCCTACAATGAGCAGTTCTTC | CASSPWTDSYNEQFF
TRBJ2-1 | TRBD2 | NA | TRBV4-3 | TGCGCCAGCAGCTCAGAGAGAGCTAGCGGGGCCAATGAGCAGTTCTTC | CASSSERASGANEQFF
TRBJ1-5 | NA | NA | TRBV19 | TGTGCCAGTAGTATAGTTCTGAATCAGCCCCAGCATTTT | CASSIVLNQPQHF
TRBJ2-1 | TRBD2 | NA | TRBV25-1 | TGTGCCAGCAGGGAGATACGCGGGGGGAGGTACAATGAGCAGTTCTTC | CASREIRGGRYNEQFF
TRBJ2-6 | TRBD2 | NA | TRBV30 | TGTGCCTGGAGTAGGACTAGCGGGGCAAGCTCTGGGGCCAACGTCCTGACTTTC | CAWSRTSGASSGANVLTF
TRBJ2-1 | TRBD1 | few | TRBV28 | TGTGCCAGCAGTTTGGGACAGGGGACTTCCAATGAGCAGTTCTTC | CASSLGQGTSNEQFF
TRBJ2-3 | TRBD2 | once | TRBV5-1 | TGCGCCAGCACACCAGCGGGGGCTAGTAACACAGATACGCAGTATTTT | CASTPAGASNTDTQYF
TRBJ1-2 | TRBD1 | NA | TRBV5-6 | TGTGCCAGCAGCTATGGGACAGGTGGTTCGGGGGGCTACACCTTC | CASSYGTGGSGGYTF
TRBJ2-2 | NA | NA | TRBV9 | TGTGCCACAAGCCTAGGGGGGGACACCGGGGAGCTGTTTTTT | CATSLGGDTGELFF
TRBJ2-7 | TRBD1 | NA | TRBV30 | TGTGCCTGGAGCTTGGGACAGACCTACGAGCAGTACTTC | CAWSLGQTYEQYF
TRBJ1-1 | NA | few | TRBV7-9 | TGTGCCAGCAGCGTAAGGACAGTGAACACTGAAGCTTTCTTT | CASSVRTVNTEAFF